A single T cell receptor beta chain is shown here with its context. It lacks a known antigen. No much larger clone is present one base from it, and per-base qualities are unavailable. This specimen comes from a study of control samples from healthy donors and cancer patients (TCRdb year 2020). Preparation of the library involved the immunoSEQ multiplex PCR assay. TCRdb took this table from immuneACCESS and kept in-frame rearrangements with V and J called. Such tables lack part of the clones; where checked against another copy, unresolved V genes explain under half of the gap, and the rest is unexplained. The sample has 130,000 or so clones on record, more than 75% of them singletons. The top ten clones comprise around 9% of the sample. The CDR3 runs 15 residues from the cysteine to the phenylalanine. Just the 45-base CDR3 DNA is kept, in frame starting at base 1. CDR1 is given as SEHNR and CDR2 as FQNEAQ, both from the germline V gene (reference sequence). V trim: 5 bases; J trim: 2 bases; unmatched bases: 8.

The clonotype was recovered from a man in his forties in good health. The chain is assembled from TRBV7-9 and TRBJ1-1, with 7 junctional bases fitting TRBD1. The sequenced sample consisted of blood. CDR3 sequence: CASSSSDRLNTEAFF. The nucleotide sequence reads TGTGCCAGCAGCAGCTCGGACAGGCTCAACACTGAAGCTTTCTTT.